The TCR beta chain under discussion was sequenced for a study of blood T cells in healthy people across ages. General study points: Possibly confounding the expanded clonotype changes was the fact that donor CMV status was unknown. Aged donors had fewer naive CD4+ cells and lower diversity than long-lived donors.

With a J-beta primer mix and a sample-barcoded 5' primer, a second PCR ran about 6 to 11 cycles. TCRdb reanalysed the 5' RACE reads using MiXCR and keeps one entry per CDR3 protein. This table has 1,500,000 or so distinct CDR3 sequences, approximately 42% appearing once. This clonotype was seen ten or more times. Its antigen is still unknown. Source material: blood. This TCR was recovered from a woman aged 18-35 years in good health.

CDR3 in DNA: TGTGCCAGCAGTCCCAACACAGATACGCAGTATTTT. Protein: CASSPNTDTQYF. This chain links TRBV18 with TRBJ2-3; D gene ambiguous. Germline CDR1 is KGHSH and CDR2 is LQKENI. Trimming stripped 8 bases from V and 2 bases from J, with 8 bases between. The CDR3 contains 12 residues.